Following are 30 T cell receptor beta chains from one sample sequenced in a study of T-cell reconstitution after alpha-beta-depleted transplantation in children. Unique molecular identifiers were incorporated into the prepared TCRbeta library. TCRdb re-derived calls from the PCR reads in MiXCR, one entry per CDR3 protein. The profile shows more than 450,000 distinct CDR3 sequences, about 16% of them singletons. Material: PBMCs from the stem cell graft donor, obtained from the stem cell graft. These receptors all come from a human donor who donated a stem cell graft to a child with acute lymphoblastic leukemia.

This clonotype was detected a few times. This chain joins TRBV11-2 and TRBJ1-2; no firm D call. Germline CDR1 and CDR2: SGHAT and FQNNGV. This CDR3 contains 13 residues. Trimming took 3 bases from V and 5 from J, leaving 10 bases between them. CDR3 region: CASSFIGGYGYTF. The CDR3 DNA reads TGTGCCAGCAGCTTTATAGGAGGATATGGCTACACCTTC. Full variable domain (rest looked up from reference TRBV11-2 and TRBJ1-2): EAGVAQSPRYKIIEKRQSVAFWCNPISGHATLYWYQQILGQGPKLLIQFQNNGVVDDSQLPKDRFSAERLKGVDSTLKIQPAKLEDSAVYLCASSFIGGYGYTFGSGTRLTVV.

The V gene is TRBV6-1, the J gene TRBJ2-3, with TRBD2 matching over 8 bases. The J segment lost 5 bases and the V segment lost 8 bases, leaving 12 bases of the junction unmatched. CDR3 length equals 15 residues. Looked up from germline, CDR1 is MNHNS and CDR2 is SASEGT. The CDR3 region has the DNA TGTGCCAGCGGGCGGTTGGGCGGGAGGTTAGATACGCAGTATTTT. It encodes CASGRLGGRLDTQYF.

This clonotype appeared once. This chain joins TRBV19 and TRBJ2-7, with 7 bases matching TRBD2. After removal of 5 bases from V and 3 bases from J, the junction contained 10 bases not matched to a gene. The CDR3 runs to 15 residues. Germline V gene data show CDR1 as LNHDA and CDR2 as SQIVND (reference sequence). The CDR3 bases are TGTGCCAGTAGTTATTCTAGCGGACTTCACTACGAGCAGTACTTC. Translating it yields CASSYSSGLHYEQYF.

V is TRBV6-5 and J is TRBJ1-5; D is perhaps TRBD1 (5 bases). Trimming cost V 6 bases and J 7 bases, with 16 bases left between them. The CDR3 contains 14 residues. Germline V gives CDR1 MNHEY, CDR2 SVGAGI. DNA of the CDR3: TGTGCCAGCAGAAACAGGCAGGGAGGGCAGCCCCAGCATTTT. Encoded protein: CASRNRQGGQPQHF.

This clonotype was detected a few times. The V gene is TRBV7-9, the J gene TRBJ2-3; weak D call: TRBD1 (6 bases). V was trimmed by 4 bases and J by 1 base, leaving 9 bases between them. This CDR3 spans 14 amino acids. CDR1 SEHNR and CDR2 FQNEAQ come from the germline V gene (reference sequence). The DNA of the CDR3 is TGTGCCAGCAGCTACAGGGAAGGCACAGATACGCAGTATTTT. It specifies CASSYREGTDTQYF.

In this sample, this clonotype turned up a few times. The chain joins TRBV7-6 to TRBJ2-5, with 12 bases matching TRBD2. From germline, CDR1 is SGHVS and CDR2 FNYEAQ. Trimming took 5 bases from V and 3 from J; bases not matched to a gene: 4. This CDR3 has 15 amino acids. The CDR3 reads CASSPRTSGKETQYF. The CDR3 region has the DNA TGTGCCAGCAGCCCGCGGACTAGCGGGAAAGAGACCCAGTACTTC.

The table lists this clonotype with a few counts. This chain uses TRBV9 with TRBJ2-2; D unresolved. The CDR3 consists of 12 residues. The germline gives CDR1 SGDLS, CDR2 YYNGEE. Deletions cut 3 bases from V and 4 bases from J, with 4 bases between. The CDR3 protein is CASSGSTGELFF. For the CDR3, the DNA is TGTGCCAGCAGCGGATCCACCGGGGAGCTGTTTTTT.

A few counts support this clonotype. The rearrangement uses TRBV7-3 and TRBJ2-2; D might be TRBD2 (7 bases). CDR3 length equals 15 residues. Between the trimmed V and J ends, which lost 5 bases and 2 bases, there was a span of 12 bases. Germline V lookup: CDR1 SGHTA, CDR2 FQGTGA. The CDR3 reads CASSTRGGNTGELFF. CDR3 in DNA: TGTGCCAGCAGCACAAGGGGGGGAAACACCGGGGAGCTGTTTTTT. The full variable domain, with the rest looked up from reference TRBV7-3 and TRBJ2-2, is GAGVSQTPSNKVTEKGKYVELRCDPISGHTALYWYRQSLGQGPEFLIYFQGTGAADDSGLPNDRFFAVRPEGSVSTLKIQRTERGDSAVYLCASSTRGGNTGELFFGEGSRLTVL.

The CDR3 DNA reads TGCGCCAGCAGCTTGGCCCGTAGGCAGGGCTATGGCTACACCTTC. It yields the protein CASSLARRQGYGYTF. The chain combines TRBV5-1 with TRBJ1-2, with a tentative D call TRBD1 (5 bases). The CDR3 is 15 residues long. Trimming left V 0 bases short and J 4 bases short, with 13 bases between. Looked up from germline, CDR1 is SGHRS and CDR2 is YFSETQ.

The sample holds a few counts of this clonotype. The chain carries TRBV5-1 and TRBJ2-7, with a weak D call TRBD1 (5 bases). This CDR3 region has 14 residues. V was shortened by 4 bases and J by 2 bases, with 13 bases between the two germline ends. CDR1 is SGHRS, CDR2 YFSETQ, per germline. The CDR3 coding sequence is TGCGCCAGCAGCGGACGGACATTCACCTACGAGCAGTACTTC. Its protein product is CASSGRTFTYEQYF.

This sequence joins TRBV7-8 and TRBJ1-1; 7 nucleotides agree with TRBD1. The V and J ends lost 5 bases and 5 bases, in that order; junction bases with no gene match: 8. The CDR3 length is 14 residues. Germline assignment: CDR1 SGHVS and CDR2 FQNEAQ. CDR3 sequence reads: CASSIQGRGTEAFF. The CDR3 coding sequence is TGTGCCAGCAGCATACAGGGGAGGGGAACTGAAGCTTTCTTT.

The chain couples TRBV7-9 to TRBJ2-5; tentatively, D is TRBD2 (5 bases). In germline, CDR1 is SEHNR, CDR2 FQNEAQ (reference sequence). Between the trimmed V and J ends, which lost 3 bases and 7 bases, there was a span of 18 bases. The length of the CDR3 is 15 residues. CDR3 amino acids: CASSLTPRGRGTQYF. The DNA of the CDR3 is TGTGCCAGCAGCTTGACCCCTCGGGGTAGAGGGACCCAGTACTTC.

The chain employs TRBV29-1 and TRBJ2-3, with TRBD2 matching over 9 bases. V lost 4 bases and J lost 5; bases outside the gene matches: 7. The CDR3 sequence is 14 residues long. CDR1 is SQVTM and CDR2 is ANQGSEA in the germline V gene. In nucleotides, the CDR3 is TGCAGCGTTGCGGCGGGAGGGCCCGGAGATACGCAGTATTTT. It translates to CSVAAGGPGDTQYF.

This clonotype appeared a few times. V is TRBV20-1 and J is TRBJ2-7; TRBD2 aligns across 9 bases. Unmatched junction bases numbered 10, after V lost 3 bases and J lost 7 bases. The CDR3 spans 14 residues. CDR1 and CDR2 (germline): DFQATT, SNEGSKA (reference sequence). The CDR3 region is CSARSLAGAGEQYF. The CDR3 DNA follows: TGCAGTGCTAGGTCTTTAGCGGGAGCGGGTGAGCAGTACTTC.

DNA of the CDR3: TGTGCCAGCAGCGTAGGAGGCTCCGGTACAGATACGCAGTATTTT. Its translation: CASSVGGSGTDTQYF. The V gene is TRBV9, the J gene TRBJ2-3; D not resolved. The CDR3 is made up of 15 amino acids. CDR1 is SGDLS and CDR2 is YYNGEE in the germline V gene. V was pared by 0 bases and J by 3 bases, with 11 bases between.

This clonotype was picked up a small number of times. The chain recombines TRBV5-1 with TRBJ1-3, with D possibly TRBD1 on 6 matching bases. This CDR3 is 14 amino acids long. Germline-derived CDR1 and CDR2 are SGHRS and YFSETQ. Trimming cost V 2 bases and J 4 bases, with 10 bases left between them. CDR3 coding DNA: TGCGCCAGCAGCTTAGCGACAGGCGGAAACACCATATATTTT. It encodes CASSLATGGNTIYF. Looking up the rest from reference TRBV5-1 and TRBJ1-3 gives the full variable domain: KAGVTQTPRYLIKTRGQQVTLSCSPISGHRSVSWYQQTPGQGLQFLFEYFSETQRNKGNFPGRFSGRQFSNSRSEMNVSTLELGDSALYLCASSLATGGNTIYFGEGSWLTVV.

This clonotype was observed a handful of times. The chain combines TRBV27 with TRBJ2-2; D remains ambiguous. The ends were cut back, 3 bases at V and 1 base at J, with 9 bases in the middle. This CDR3 is 15 amino acids long. Germline lookup yields CDR1 MNHEY and CDR2 SMNVEV (reference sequence). CDR3 residues: CASSFSRKNTGELFF. CDR3 sequence (DNA): TGTGCCAGCAGTTTTTCGCGGAAGAACACCGGGGAGCTGTTTTTT.

There are a few counts of this clonotype. This chain links TRBV19 with TRBJ1-2; 11 bases are a match to TRBD1. Germline CDR1 reads LNHDA; CDR2 reads SQIVND (reference sequence). J lost 8 bases, V lost 7 bases, and 6 bases had no gene match. The CDR3 is made up of 13 amino acids. As DNA, the CDR3 is TGTGCCAGTACTGGACAGGGGGCAGGAGGCTACACCTTC. It specifies CASTGQGAGGYTF.

The chain has TRBV13 and TRBJ2-7; 9 bases line up with TRBD1. CDR1 and CDR2 (germline): PRHDT, FYEKMQ (reference sequence). The CDR3 loop spans 14 amino acids. The trim removed 5 bases at V and 8 bases at J, leaving 10 bases unmatched. CDR3: CASSPTGTGRKQYF. The CDR3 nucleotides read TGTGCCAGCAGCCCAACCGGGACAGGGCGAAAGCAGTACTTC.

V gene TRBV7-2 combines with J gene TRBJ1-5; D not resolved. The V end lost 1 base, the J end lost 6 bases, and 13 bases lay between the germline ends. CDR3 length equals 15 residues. Germline values: CDR1 SGHTA, CDR2 FQGNSA. This chain's CDR3 is CASSLDSGTSQPQHF. The CDR3 bases are TGTGCCAGCAGCTTAGATTCCGGTACCTCTCAGCCCCAGCATTTT. Full variable domain (rest looked up from reference TRBV7-2 and TRBJ1-5): GAGVSQSPSNKVTEKGKDVELRCDPISGHTALYWYRQSLGQGLEFLIYFQGNSAPDKSGLPSDRFSAERTGGSVSTLTIQRTQQEDSAVYLCASSLDSGTSQPQHFGDGTRLSIL.

The chain joins TRBV5-1 to TRBJ2-1; D is perhaps TRBD2 (7 bases). The V gene lost 3 bases and the J gene lost 7 bases, with 23 bases spanning the gap. The CDR3 is made up of 17 amino acids. Germline loops: CDR1 SGHRS, CDR2 YFSETQ. The CDR3 bases are TGCGCCAGCAGCTCGGGGGCCGGGAGGAGGATGGGAAATGAGCAGTTCTTC. It encodes CASSSGAGRRMGNEQFF.

The chain links TRBV2 to TRBJ2-5, with a possible D match to TRBD2 (5 bases). With 2 bases removed from V and 9 bases from J, the gap between germline ends came to 13 bases. The CDR3 consists of 13 residues. The germline V gene has CDR1 SNHLY and CDR2 FYNNEI. The CDR3 protein is CASSEKEVMAQYF. The CDR3 DNA reads as TGTGCCAGCAGTGAAAAGGAGGTAATGGCCCAGTACTTC.

The chain uses TRBV27 and TRBJ1-5, with 9 positions matching TRBD1. This CDR3 spans 14 amino acids. V dropped 7 bases and J dropped 4; count of bases not matched to a gene: 5. Per the germline V gene, CDR1 is MNHEY and CDR2 is SMNVEV (reference sequence). The CDR3 DNA follows: TGTGCCAGCAACGGACAGGGGAGAAATCAGCCCCAGCATTTT. Translating it yields CASNGQGRNQPQHF.

This clonotype occurred a few times. V and J are TRBV5-1 and TRBJ2-1, with 8 bases matching TRBD2. The CDR3 has 15 amino acids. V shed 5 bases, J shed 6 bases, and the junction held 10 bases outside the gene matches. Germline-derived CDR1 and CDR2 are SGHRS and YFSETQ. The CDR3 DNA sequence: TGCGCCAGCAGTGGGGCTAGCGGGTTCGGCAATGAGCAGTTCTTC. Its translation: CASSGASGFGNEQFF.

This rearrangement joins TRBV7-9 to TRBJ1-6, with unresolved D. The V gene lost 6 bases and the J gene lost 7 bases, with 16 bases spanning the gap. This CDR3 is built from 15 residues. CDR1 SEHNR and CDR2 FQNEAQ come from the germline V gene (reference sequence). In DNA form, the CDR3 reads TGTGCCAGCAGTTCGGGGTCCAACTCGAATTCACCCCTCCACTTT. This encodes CASSSGSNSNSPLHF.

This clonotype was counted between two and nine times. V usage is TRBV5-1 and J usage is TRBJ2-1; 14 bases map to TRBD2. Germline V gene data show CDR1 as SGHRS and CDR2 as YFSETQ. Trimming cost V 4 bases and J 10 bases; bases outside gene matches: 13. The CDR3 extends over 17 amino acids. The CDR3 DNA follows: TGCGCCAGCAGCCCCGGTCCGGGACTAGCGGGAGAGGGGGAGCAGTTCTTC. Translation: CASSPGPGLAGEGEQFF.

This clonotype was seen more than once but under ten times. This chain uses TRBV7-9 with TRBJ2-5; 9 bases fit TRBD1. J lost 4 bases, V lost 2 bases, and 8 bases had no gene match. The CDR3 is made up of 16 amino acids. Germline V gives CDR1 SEHNR, CDR2 FQNEAQ (reference sequence). CDR3 nucleotides: TGTGCCAGCAGCTTAATCGCTGGACAGGGGAGAGAGACCCAGTACTTC. Its translation: CASSLIAGQGRETQYF.

This chain joins TRBV6-5 and TRBJ2-5, with D possibly TRBD2 on 5 matching bases. The CDR3 sequence is 18 residues long. The V end was cut by 0 bases, the J end by 1 base, with 18 bases between. Germline V gives CDR1 MNHEY, CDR2 SVGAGI. The chain's CDR3 is CASSYSVPLANIQETQYF. The CDR3 DNA follows: TGTGCCAGCAGTTACTCGGTTCCTCTAGCTAACATCCAAGAGACCCAGTACTTC.

This clonotype occurred a few times. The genes are TRBV5-1 and TRBJ2-5; maybe TRBD1 (6 bases). Germline V gene sequence: CDR1 SGHRS, CDR2 YFSETQ. There are 12 residues in the CDR3. Trimming shortened V by 5 bases and J by 5 bases, and 10 bases separated the two germline ends. CDR3 protein: CASSIQGETQYF. CDR3 DNA: TGCGCCAGCAGTATCCAGGGGGAGACCCAGTACTTC. The complete variable domain, with remaining parts taken from reference TRBV5-1 and TRBJ2-5, reads KAGVTQTPRYLIKTRGQQVTLSCSPISGHRSVSWYQQTPGQGLQFLFEYFSETQRNKGNFPGRFSGRQFSNSRSEMNVSTLELGDSALYLCASSIQGETQYFGPGTRLLVL.

This clonotype showed up many times. This chain joins TRBV7-8 and TRBJ2-1, with 9 nucleotides matching TRBD2. Germline-derived CDR1 and CDR2 are SGHVS and FQNEAQ. The CDR3 runs to 15 residues. The V segment lost 4 bases and the J segment 3 bases; nucleotides outside the gene matches: 4. The CDR3 DNA follows: TGTGCCAGCAGCTCGAGGACTAGCGACTACAATGAGCAGTTCTTC. This encodes CASSSRTSDYNEQFF.